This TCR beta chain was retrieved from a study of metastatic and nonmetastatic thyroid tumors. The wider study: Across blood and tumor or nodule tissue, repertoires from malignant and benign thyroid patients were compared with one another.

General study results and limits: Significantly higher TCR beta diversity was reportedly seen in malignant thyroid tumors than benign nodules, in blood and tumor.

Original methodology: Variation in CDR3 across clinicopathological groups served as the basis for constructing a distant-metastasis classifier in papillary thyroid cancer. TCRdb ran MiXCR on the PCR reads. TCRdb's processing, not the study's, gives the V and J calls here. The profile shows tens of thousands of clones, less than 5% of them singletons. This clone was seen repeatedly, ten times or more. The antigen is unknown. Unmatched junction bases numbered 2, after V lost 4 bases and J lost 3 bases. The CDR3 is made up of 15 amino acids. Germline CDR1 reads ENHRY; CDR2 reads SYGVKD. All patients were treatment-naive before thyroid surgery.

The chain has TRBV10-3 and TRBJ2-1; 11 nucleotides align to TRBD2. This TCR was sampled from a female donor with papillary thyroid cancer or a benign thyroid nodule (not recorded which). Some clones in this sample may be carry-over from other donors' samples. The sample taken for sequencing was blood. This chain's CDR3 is CAISATSGIYNEQFF. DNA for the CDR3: TGTGCCATCAGTGCGACTAGCGGGATCTACAATGAGCAGTTCTTC.